The clone carrying this T cell receptor (beta chain) was recorded at least ten times. Its antigen is still unknown. To make TCR beta libraries, researchers used iRepertoire HTBI primers and Arm-PCR of CDR3 regions. TCRdb fed the multiplex PCR reads into MiXCR, producing one record per CDR3 protein. The sample lists about 430,000 distinct CDR3 sequences, 21% occurring once. Noted time point: persistent/refractory GD, antithyroid drugs over 5 years with positive TRAb. From PBMCs, RNA was extracted and then used to make the TCR library. Germline assignment: CDR1 MNHNS and CDR2 SASEGT. V lost 6 bases to trimming and J lost 8 bases; unmatched junction nucleotides: 9. CDR3 length equals 14 residues. This record belongs to a study of regulatory T cells in long-lasting Graves disease. Overall study findings and caveats: The researchers studied only peripheral blood, not thyroid tissue. TRBV28 was favored in persistent disease, as were TRBJ1-2 and TRBJ2-5.

The sample consisted of peripheral blood mononuclear cells (PBMCs), taken when the disease was refractory, from a patient treated with antithyroid drugs. This clonotype was obtained from a female donor with Graves disease. V and J are TRBV6-1 and TRBJ1-4; TRBD1 matches at 7 bases. CDR3 sequence: CASRMWDRGEKLFF. For the CDR3, the DNA is TGTGCCAGCAGGATGTGGGACAGAGGGGAAAAACTGTTTTTT.